This is a list of T cell receptor beta chains from one sample in a study of cytomegalovirus exposure and HLA in healthy donors. The repertoire was sequenced with immunoSEQ multiplex PCR; TCRdb's copy has only in-frame clones and lacks some. The sample lists over 55,000 clones, 70% to 90% occurring once. Sequenced input: PBMCs. The receptors derive from a young man in good health and CMV-seronegative. Both conserved end residues are part of each CDR3. Each record gives: D gene, V gene, clone size, J gene, CDR3 protein, CDR3 DNA. The D gene is left open where the match is weak. Where a row states a size, it is once, few, many or the class of an expanded clone; other rows omit it.

.	TRBV6-5	once	TRBJ2-5	CASSYGGETQYF	TGTGCCAGCAGTTACGGGGGGGAGACCCAGTACTTC
.	TRBV11-2	once	TRBJ1-3	CASSLGGGGNTIYF	TGTGCCAGCAGCTTGGGAGGGGGAGGAAACACCATATATTTT
.	TRBV11-3	.	TRBJ1-1	CASSRSYDLTEAFF	TGTGCCAGCAGCCGTTCCTATGATCTGACTGAAGCTTTCTTT
.	TRBV12-5	.	TRBJ2-1	CASGLGVVRDNEQFF	TGTGCTAGTGGTTTGGGGGTGGTGAGGGACAATGAGCAGTTCTTC
.	TRBV7-9	once	TRBJ2-3	CASSQVTGVPSTDTQYF	TGTGCCAGCAGCCAAGTAACAGGAGTTCCTAGCACAGATACGCAGTATTTT
TRBD2	TRBV11-2	.	TRBJ2-7	CASRHSGVLGTYEQYF	TGTGCCAGCAGGCATAGCGGGGTCCTGGGGACCTACGAGCAGTACTTC
.	TRBV4-1	.	TRBJ1-1	CASSQGILGAMNTEAFF	TGCGCCAGCAGCCAGGGGATATTGGGGGCCATGAACACTGAAGCTTTCTTT
TRBD1	TRBV2	.	TRBJ1-4	CASTGGNEKLFF	TGTGCCAGCACAGGGGGAAATGAAAAACTGTTTTTT
.	TRBV28	.	TRBJ2-1	CANSERGSYNEQFF	TGTGCCAACTCTGAGAGAGGGTCATACAATGAGCAGTTCTTC
TRBD1	TRBV4-1	.	TRBJ2-6	CASSLDRPASGANVLTF	TGCGCCAGCAGCCTGGACAGGCCGGCCTCTGGGGCCAACGTCCTGACTTTC
.	TRBV30	.	TRBJ1-3	CAWRAWRGTGNTIYF	TGTGCCTGGAGAGCCTGGCGAGGGACTGGAAACACCATATATTTT
.	TRBV5-1	few	TRBJ1-4	CASSFQTGKTNEKLFF	TGCGCCAGCAGCTTCCAAACAGGGAAGACTAATGAAAAACTGTTTTTT
.	TRBV7-9	.	TRBJ1-1	CASQGQDLNTEAFF	TGTGCCAGCCAGGGACAAGACTTGAACACTGAAGCTTTCTTT
.	TRBV6-1	.	TRBJ1-1	CASSEETGILEAFF	TGTGCCAGCAGTGAAGAAACAGGGATTCTTGAAGCTTTCTTT
TRBD1	TRBV29-1	once	TRBJ2-7	CSAQDRHEQYF	TGCAGCGCTCAGGACAGGCACGAGCAGTACTTC
TRBD2	TRBV6-5	.	TRBJ2-5	CASTQSGVRQETQYF	TGTGCCAGCACTCAGAGCGGGGTCAGGCAAGAGACCCAGTACTTC
.	TRBV2	.	TRBJ1-1	CASSDSGLLRTEAFF	TGTGCCAGCAGTGACTCCGGACTGCTGAGGACTGAAGCTTTCTTT
.	TRBV5-6	.	TRBJ2-7	CASSWGGQAVEQYF	TGTGCCAGCAGCTGGGGGGGGCAGGCCGTCGAGCAGTACTTC
.	TRBV30	.	TRBJ1-1	CAWCPGNTEAFF	TGTGCCTGGTGCCCCGGGAACACTGAAGCTTTCTTT
.	TRBV30	.	TRBJ2-7	CAWSFPPTSAGYEQYF	TGTGCCTGGAGTTTCCCGCCGACATCGGCAGGCTACGAGCAGTACTTC
TRBD2	TRBV7-9	few	TRBJ2-1	CASSELAGDYEQFF	TGTGCCAGCAGCGAACTAGCGGGGGACTATGAGCAGTTCTTC
.	TRBV5-1	.	TRBJ2-1	CASNLGRGREQFF	TGCGCCAGCAACCTCGGTAGGGGTCGCGAGCAGTTCTTC